This section outlines one T cell receptor (beta chain) sequence together with its context. The antigen it recognizes is unknown. Base qualities are missing; no much larger clone stands one base away. V loses 6 bases, J loses 10 bases, and the germline ends lie 12 bases apart. The CDR1 and CDR2 encoded by the germline V gene (reference sequence) are DFQATT and SNEGSKA. Including cysteine and phenylalanine, the CDR3 has 10 amino acids. Here the CDR3 DNA is all that survives: 30 bases in frame from base 1. The immunoSEQ hsTCRB v3.0 assay was used at survey level resolution to sequence the TRB variable region. The targeted TRB sequencing depth was about 40,000-55,000 T-cell genomes per sample. TRB libraries were pooled and sequenced on an Illumina MiSeq using a v3 150-cycle kit. The authors' pipeline ran thus. Analysis of repertoires was carried out in R inside a reproducible Nextflow workflow spanning QC, data transformation and analysis. Custom analyses were implemented in LymphoSeq2, an R package for AIRR-Seq data exploration. After excluding several samples that yielded fewer than 5000 total TRB sequences, 190 or so HIV repertoires remained for analysis. Among the approximately 180 retained HIV repertoires, some 57 were collected before ART initiation and roughly 130 were collected after ART initiation. Repertoires were downsampled to 5000 TRB nucleotide sequences, and summary statistics were averaged over 100 downsampling iterations. TRB sequences were retained for analysis only if CDR3 regions of at least seven amino acids were present. Diversity was assessed using a clonality score derived from Shannon entropy and using the Gini coefficient. In the repertoire networks, any two of the top 5000 CDR3 amino acid sequences were connected whenever the two sequences differed by an edit distance of one. For TRB CDR3 amino acid sequences, GLIPH2 was used to predict antigen specificity groups and MHC restriction. To flag known associations with CMV, EBV, HIV or tissue antigens, CDR3 amino acid sequences were compared against VDJdb and McPAS-TCR. Pre-ART, post-ART and control groups were compared with Wilcoxon signed-rank tests and Holm-Bonferroni correction. TCRdb obtained this table from immuneACCESS and retained in-frame rearrangements with V and J assigned. These tables miss some clones; where compared with another copy, unresolved V genes account for less than half of the shortfall, and the remainder is unexplained. The D gene and trimming were derived from the DNA, and the V and J assignments and clone size from that table. The sample contains 25,000 to 30,000 clones, about 88% of them found a single time. In total, the top ten clones hold under 5% of the sample.

This sample was included in a study of long-term antiretroviral therapy in people with HIV (dated 2022 in TCRdb). In terms of the full investigation: The earliest samples were collected about a decade before the 2015 WHO recommendation for immediate ART, when ART was typically delayed until CD4 counts fell. A retrospective serial study tested whether changes in peripheral blood TRB repertoire composition and diversity were associated with ART initiation and durable HIV suppression. No cross-contamination during QIAcube processing was shown when test extractions of a monoclonal T-cell line were performed alongside 25 to 35 polyclonal samples. Of the approximately 30 participants with HIV, roughly 10 were female. The cohort contributed about 200 cryopreserved PBMC samples from 30 to 35 adults with confirmed HIV infection, collected serially over a mean of approximately 6 years (range 1-12). Points the paper makes about the study in general: The repertoire was dominated across all time points by expanded TRB clones identified before ART initiation, although this dominance was seen to fluctuate and to decrease in many PLHIV after ART. CDR3 length ranges in HIV repertoires were narrower than in controls, and network structure suggested an antigen-experienced repertoire with only a slight naive shift after ART. ART initiation was associated with a significant increase in TRB diversity, but diversity stayed significantly below transplant donor controls even after long-term ART. Inferences about post-ART repertoire changes are limited because no data were available on ART adherence, viral resistance or therapy changes. Because PBMC availability was limited, only the TCR beta chain was sequenced, with no alpha chain pairing. Unsorted PBMC were profiled instead of sorted CD4+ and CD8+ T cells because pre-ART samples had limited cell numbers. The samples span the years 2004 to 2017, and the ART regimens used at that time may not be as effective as current regimens.

To be included, a participant needed at least one PBMC sample from before ART initiation plus at least two post-ART samples. Every participant with HIV received treatment in the United States of America. Cryopreserved samples of roughly 0.95-10 million PBMC were thawed and washed before DNA extraction. At the time of the earliest PBMC sample for each participant with HIV, ages ranged from about 23 to 60 years. Each participant contributed PBMC samples from 1-4 timepoints before ART initiation and 2-8 timepoints after ART initiation, with a median of 7 samples. Serial HIV viral load, CD4+ T-cell count, ART history and demographic data were obtained for every participant. Using a Qiagen kit on a QIAcube, genomic DNA was extracted from unsorted PBMC, with samples processed in batches of 12.

The origin of this receptor is a man between 35 and 55 years old with HIV. Sample: unsorted PBMCs, taken approximately 2.7 years after starting antiretroviral therapy. The chain couples TRBV20-1 to TRBJ1-1; D gene: possibly TRBD1, on 5 matching bases. The nucleotide sequence reads TGCAGTGCGCATCAGGGTGCAGCTTTCTTT. This is translated as CSAHQGAAFF.